This passage covers 5 T cell receptor beta chains from one sample sequenced in a study of blood T cell repertoires in COVID-19. The assay was immunoSEQ multiplex PCR, and TCRdb's table has in-frame clones only and misses some. The table has 250,000 to 400,000 clones, around 90% seen once. The sample consisted of peripheral blood. The receptors shown here come from a woman between 25 and 40 years old with COVID-19, enrolled during active disease.

The chain links TRBV9 to TRBJ2-2; possibly TRBD2 for D (5 bases). Per the germline V gene, CDR1 is SGDLS and CDR2 is YYNGEE. This CDR3 has 15 amino acids. V lost 2 bases and J 5 bases, leaving 13 bases between the germline ends. The CDR3 loop reads CASSVTRQRTGELFF. In nucleotides, the CDR3 is TGTGCCAGCAGCGTCACTAGACAAAGGACCGGGGAGCTGTTTTTT.

This clone came up once. V and J are TRBV15 and TRBJ2-1, with 10 bases that match TRBD2. CDR1 is LNHNV, CDR2 YYDKDF, per germline (reference sequence). This CDR3 is 18 amino acids long. J was trimmed by 0 bases and V by 0 bases; bases with no gene match: 5. The CDR3 loop reads CATSREGTSASSYNEQFF. In DNA form, the CDR3 reads TGTGCCACCAGCAGAGAAGGGACTAGCGCCAGCTCCTACAATGAGCAGTTCTTC.

V usage is TRBV2 and J usage is TRBJ2-1; 8 bases map to TRBD2. CDR1 is SNHLY, CDR2 FYNNEI, per germline. V lost 8 bases and J lost 1; bases outside the gene matches: 10. The CDR3 length is 16 residues. The CDR3 loop reads CASRRGAGESYNEQFF. CDR3 DNA sequence: TGTGCCAGCCGGCGGGGGGCAGGGGAGTCCTACAATGAGCAGTTCTTC.

The genes are TRBV5-4 and TRBJ1-2, with TRBD1 as a possible D gene (6 bases). Germline values: CDR1 SGHNT, CDR2 YYREEE (reference sequence). The V and J ends lost 5 bases and 1 base respectively, with 12 bases between them. There are 14 residues in the CDR3. CDR3: CASSNPQGNYGYTF. CDR3 bases: TGTGCCAGCAGTAATCCACAGGGTAACTATGGCTACACCTTC.

The genes are TRBV27 and TRBJ1-4; perhaps TRBD1 as D (5 bases). V lost 2 bases and J lost 1, with 11 bases in between. The CDR3 is made up of 16 amino acids. Germline CDR1 reads MNHEY; CDR2 reads SMNVEV (reference sequence). For the CDR3, the DNA is TGTGCCAGCAGTTTACAGGGCCTGGGAACTAATGAAAAACTGTTTTTT. This codes for CASSLQGLGTNEKLFF.